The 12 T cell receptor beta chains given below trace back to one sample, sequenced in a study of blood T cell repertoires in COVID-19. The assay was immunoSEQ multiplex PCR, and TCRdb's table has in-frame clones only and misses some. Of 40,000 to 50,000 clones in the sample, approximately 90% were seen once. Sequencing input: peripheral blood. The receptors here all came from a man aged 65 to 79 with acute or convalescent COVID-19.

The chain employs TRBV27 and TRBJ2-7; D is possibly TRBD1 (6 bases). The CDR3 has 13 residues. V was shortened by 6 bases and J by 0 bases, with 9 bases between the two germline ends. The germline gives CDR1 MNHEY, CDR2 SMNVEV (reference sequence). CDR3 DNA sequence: TGTGCCAGCAGCCAACAGGGCTCCTACGAGCAGTACTTC. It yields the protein CASSQQGSYEQYF.

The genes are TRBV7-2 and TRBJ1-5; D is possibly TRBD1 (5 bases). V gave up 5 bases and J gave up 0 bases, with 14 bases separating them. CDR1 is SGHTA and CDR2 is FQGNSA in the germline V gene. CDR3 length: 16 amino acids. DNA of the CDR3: TGTGCCAGCAGCCTTCAGGGCCTATATAGCAATCAGCCCCAGCATTTT. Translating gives CASSLQGLYSNQPQHF.

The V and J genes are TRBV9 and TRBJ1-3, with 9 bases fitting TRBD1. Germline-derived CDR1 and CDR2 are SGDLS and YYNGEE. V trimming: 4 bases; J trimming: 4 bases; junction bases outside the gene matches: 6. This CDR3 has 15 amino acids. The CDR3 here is CASSPQGAGGNTIYF. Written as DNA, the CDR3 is TGTGCCAGCAGCCCACAGGGGGCGGGCGGAAACACCATATATTTT.

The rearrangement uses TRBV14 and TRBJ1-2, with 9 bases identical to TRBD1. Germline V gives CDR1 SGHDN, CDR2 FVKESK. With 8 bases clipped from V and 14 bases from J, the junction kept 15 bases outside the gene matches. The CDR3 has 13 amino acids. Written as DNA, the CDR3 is TGTGCCAGCTCCGTTCGACAGGGGGGGGCTAGGACCTTC. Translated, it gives CASSVRQGGARTF.

DNA of the CDR3: TGTGCCAGCACCTTTTCTGGAGAAACGGGCTACACCTTC. Its protein is CASTFSGETGYTF. This chain links TRBV7-9 with TRBJ1-2; D gene ambiguous. Germline loops: CDR1 SEHNR, CDR2 FQNEAQ (reference sequence). This CDR3 comprises 13 residues. V lost 7 bases and J 8 bases, leaving 17 bases between the germline ends. Supplemented by reference TRBV7-9 and TRBJ1-2, the full variable domain reads DTGVSQNPRHKITKRGQNVTFRCDPISEHNRLYWYRQTLGQGPEFLTYFQNEAQLEKSRLLSDRFSAERPKGSFSTLEIQRTEQGDSAMYLCASTFSGETGYTFGSGTRLTVV.

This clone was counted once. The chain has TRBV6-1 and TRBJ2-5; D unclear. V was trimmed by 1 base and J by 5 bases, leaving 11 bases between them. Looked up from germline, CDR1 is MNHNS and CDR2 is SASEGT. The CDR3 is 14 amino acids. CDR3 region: CASSEGLVRETQYF. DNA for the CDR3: TGTGCCAGCAGTGAAGGGCTAGTTAGGGAGACCCAGTACTTC.

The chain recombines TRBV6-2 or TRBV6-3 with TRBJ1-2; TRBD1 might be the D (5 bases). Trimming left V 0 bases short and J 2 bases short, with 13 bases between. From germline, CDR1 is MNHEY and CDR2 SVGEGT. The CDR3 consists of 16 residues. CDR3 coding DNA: TGTGCCAGCAGTTACTCGAGTTTTACAGGCAACTATGGCTACACCTTC. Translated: CASSYSSFTGNYGYTF.

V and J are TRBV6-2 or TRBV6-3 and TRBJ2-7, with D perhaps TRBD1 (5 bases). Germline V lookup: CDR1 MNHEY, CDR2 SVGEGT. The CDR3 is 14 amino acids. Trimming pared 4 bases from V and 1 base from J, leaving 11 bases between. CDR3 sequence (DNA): TGTGCCAGCAGTTCAGGGATTCGGTCCTACGAGCAGTACTTC. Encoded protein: CASSSGIRSYEQYF.

CDR3 coding DNA: TGTGCCAGCAGCAGGACAGGGGATAGCAATCAGCCCCAGCATTTT. This sequence encodes CASSRTGDSNQPQHF. The genes are TRBV11-2 and TRBJ1-5; 9 bases are a match to TRBD1. Germline trimming cut 5 bases from V and 0 bases from J; bases unmatched to any gene: 2. The germline V gene has CDR1 SGHAT and CDR2 FQNNGV. The CDR3 covers 15 residues.

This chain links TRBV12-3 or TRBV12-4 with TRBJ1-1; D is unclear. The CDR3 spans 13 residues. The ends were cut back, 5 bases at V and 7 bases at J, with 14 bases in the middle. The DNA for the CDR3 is TGTGCCAGCAGTGCGGGCAGGCTCGATGAAGCTTTCTTT. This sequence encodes CASSAGRLDEAFF.

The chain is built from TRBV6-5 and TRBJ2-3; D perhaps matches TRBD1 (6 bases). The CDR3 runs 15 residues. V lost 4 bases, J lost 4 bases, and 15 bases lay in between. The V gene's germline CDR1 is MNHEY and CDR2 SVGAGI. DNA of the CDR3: TGTGCCAGCAGTTTTCGACAGGCCGGCGCAGATACGCAGTATTTT. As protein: CASSFRQAGADTQYF.

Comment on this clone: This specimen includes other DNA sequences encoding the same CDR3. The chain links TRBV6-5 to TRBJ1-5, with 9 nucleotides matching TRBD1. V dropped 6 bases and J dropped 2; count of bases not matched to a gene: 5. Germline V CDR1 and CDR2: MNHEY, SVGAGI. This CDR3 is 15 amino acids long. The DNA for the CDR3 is TGTGCCAGCAGACAGGGGGCCTGGGGCAATCAGCCCCAGCATTTT. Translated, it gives CASRQGAWGNQPQHF.